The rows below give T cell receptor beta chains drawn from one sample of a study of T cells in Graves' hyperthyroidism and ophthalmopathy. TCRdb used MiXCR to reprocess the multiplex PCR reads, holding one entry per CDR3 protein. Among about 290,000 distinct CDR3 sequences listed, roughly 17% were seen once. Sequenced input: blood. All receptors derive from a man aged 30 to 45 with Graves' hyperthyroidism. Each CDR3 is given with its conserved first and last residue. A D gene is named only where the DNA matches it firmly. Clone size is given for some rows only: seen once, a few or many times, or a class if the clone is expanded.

CDR3 protein: CATSSDINPYNEQFF; CDR3 DNA: TGTGCCACCAGCAGCGACATAAACCCCTACAATGAGCAGTTCTTC; D gene: NA; V gene: TRBV15; clone size: NA; J gene: TRBJ2-1
CDR3 protein: CASSRGRGAQDTEAFF; CDR3 DNA: TGTGCCAGCAGCCGGGGGCGGGGGGCACAGGACACTGAAGCTTTCTTT; D gene: NA; V gene: TRBV7-9; clone size: many; J gene: TRBJ1-1
CDR3 protein: CASSGRDSSYNEQFF; CDR3 DNA: TGTGCCAGCAGCGGAAGGGACTCATCCTACAATGAGCAGTTCTTC; D gene: NA; V gene: TRBV9; clone size: NA; J gene: TRBJ2-1
CDR3 protein: CASSFIIGPNTGELFF; CDR3 DNA: TGTGCCAGCAGCTTTATAATCGGACCGAACACCGGGGAGCTGTTTTTT; D gene: NA; V gene: TRBV7-9; clone size: NA; J gene: TRBJ2-2
CDR3 protein: CASSVKDRGATGWYEQYF; CDR3 DNA: TGTGCCAGCAGTGTCAAGGACAGGGGAGCTACTGGATGGTACGAGCAGTACTTC; D gene: TRBD1; V gene: TRBV6-1; clone size: many; J gene: TRBJ2-7
CDR3 protein: CASSGSSNYGYTF; CDR3 DNA: TGTGCCAGCAGTGGCAGTTCAAACTATGGCTACACCTTC; D gene: NA; V gene: TRBV28; clone size: many; J gene: TRBJ1-2
CDR3 protein: CARTSGGTDTQYF; CDR3 DNA: TGTGCCAGAACTAGCGGGGGGACAGATACGCAGTATTTT; D gene: TRBD2; V gene: TRBV2; clone size: NA; J gene: TRBJ2-3
CDR3 protein: CASSDGTGTGELFF; CDR3 DNA: TGTGCCAGCAGTGACGGGACAGGAACCGGGGAGCTGTTTTTT; D gene: TRBD1; V gene: TRBV6-1; clone size: NA; J gene: TRBJ2-2
CDR3 protein: CASSPYPDTYYGYTF; CDR3 DNA: TGTGCCAGCAGCCCCTACCCCGACACATACTATGGCTACACCTTC; D gene: NA; V gene: TRBV3-1; clone size: few; J gene: TRBJ1-2
CDR3 protein: CASTLSGGDGTEAFF; CDR3 DNA: TGTGCCAGCACCCTTAGTGGGGGGGATGGGACTGAAGCTTTCTTT; D gene: NA; V gene: TRBV2; clone size: many; J gene: TRBJ1-1
CDR3 protein: CASSLGVWTGPKTEELFF; CDR3 DNA: TGTGCCAGCAGCTTAGGGGTTTGGACGGGCCCCAAGACCGAGGAGCTGTTTTTT; D gene: NA; V gene: TRBV7-9; clone size: NA; J gene: TRBJ2-2
CDR3 protein: CALQRSSGNTIYF; CDR3 DNA: TGTGCCCTGCAACGGAGCTCTGGAAACACCATATATTTT; D gene: NA; V gene: TRBV30; clone size: many; J gene: TRBJ1-3
CDR3 protein: CASSYSLTGGGEQYF; CDR3 DNA: TGTGCCAGCAGTTACAGCCTTACAGGGGGTGGAGAGCAGTACTTC; D gene: TRBD1; V gene: TRBV6-1; clone size: many; J gene: TRBJ2-7
CDR3 protein: CATSRTPGLNQPQHF; CDR3 DNA: TGTGCCACCAGCAGGACCCCAGGGCTCAATCAGCCCCAGCATTTT; D gene: NA; V gene: TRBV15; clone size: NA; J gene: TRBJ1-5
CDR3 protein: CASSETSLPEQYF; CDR3 DNA: TGTGCCAGCAGTGAAACGTCCCTCCCCGAGCAGTACTTC; D gene: NA; V gene: TRBV6-1; clone size: NA; J gene: TRBJ2-7
CDR3 protein: CASNPGLGDEKLFF; CDR3 DNA: TGTGCCAGCAACCCGGGACTCGGGGATGAAAAACTGTTTTTT; D gene: NA; V gene: TRBV2; clone size: NA; J gene: TRBJ1-4
CDR3 protein: CASSLGQGSPLHF; CDR3 DNA: TGTGCCAGCAGCTTGGGACAGGGTTCACCCCTCCACTTT; D gene: TRBD1; V gene: TRBV11-2; clone size: many; J gene: TRBJ1-6
CDR3 protein: CASKRGLNTEAFF; CDR3 DNA: TGTGCCAGCAAGAGGGGCCTGAACACTGAAGCTTTCTTT; D gene: NA; V gene: TRBV27; clone size: many; J gene: TRBJ1-1
CDR3 protein: CAWSRNGGGEQYF; CDR3 DNA: TGTGCCTGGAGCAGAAATGGCGGGGGGGAGCAGTACTTC; D gene: TRBD2; V gene: TRBV30; clone size: many; J gene: TRBJ2-7
CDR3 protein: CSARADRAHEQFF; CDR3 DNA: TGCAGTGCTAGAGCCGACAGGGCCCATGAGCAGTTCTTC; D gene: TRBD1; V gene: TRBV20-1; clone size: NA; J gene: TRBJ2-1
CDR3 protein: CASSWDLARSSYNEQFF; CDR3 DNA: TGCGCCAGCAGCTGGGACCTAGCGAGGAGCTCCTACAATGAGCAGTTCTTC; D gene: NA; V gene: TRBV5-1; clone size: many; J gene: TRBJ2-1
CDR3 protein: CATSEGPRQGGTEKLFF; CDR3 DNA: TGTGCCACCAGTGAGGGGCCCAGACAGGGGGGAACGGAAAAACTGTTTTTT; D gene: TRBD1; V gene: TRBV24-1; clone size: NA; J gene: TRBJ1-4
CDR3 protein: CASRNGQGSNQPQHF; CDR3 DNA: TGTGCCAGCAGGAACGGACAGGGGAGCAATCAGCCCCAGCATTTT; D gene: TRBD1; V gene: TRBV6-1; clone size: NA; J gene: TRBJ1-5
CDR3 protein: CASSIWTEAFF; CDR3 DNA: TGTGCCAGTAGTATCTGGACTGAAGCTTTCTTT; D gene: NA; V gene: TRBV19; clone size: few; J gene: TRBJ1-1
CDR3 protein: CASTHPQETQYF; CDR3 DNA: TGTGCCAGCACTCACCCGCAAGAGACCCAGTACTTC; D gene: NA; V gene: TRBV18; clone size: many; J gene: TRBJ2-5
CDR3 protein: CASSLTAHEKLFF; CDR3 DNA: TGCGCCAGCAGCTTGACGGCCCATGAAAAACTGTTTTTT; D gene: NA; V gene: TRBV5-1; clone size: few; J gene: TRBJ1-4
CDR3 protein: CASSNRGRLAAYEQYF; CDR3 DNA: TGTGCCAGCAGCAATAGGGGAAGACTAGCGGCCTACGAGCAGTACTTC; D gene: TRBD2; V gene: TRBV7-6; clone size: NA; J gene: TRBJ2-7
CDR3 protein: CASSLDRRTGELFF; CDR3 DNA: TGTGCCAGCAGCTTAGACAGGCGCACCGGGGAGCTGTTTTTT; D gene: NA; V gene: TRBV11-2; clone size: many; J gene: TRBJ2-2
CDR3 protein: CASSAGRAGGNQPQHF; CDR3 DNA: TGTGCCAGTAGTGCCGGGAGGGCGGGAGGCAATCAGCCCCAGCATTTT; D gene: NA; V gene: TRBV19; clone size: many; J gene: TRBJ1-5
CDR3 protein: CAWSGQGDRNYGYTF; CDR3 DNA: TGTGCCTGGAGTGGGCAAGGAGATAGGAACTATGGCTACACCTTC; D gene: NA; V gene: TRBV30; clone size: many; J gene: TRBJ1-2
CDR3 protein: CASSSAGRSTGELFF; CDR3 DNA: TGCGCCAGCAGCTCCGCTGGGCGTTCCACCGGGGAGCTGTTTTTT; D gene: NA; V gene: TRBV4-1; clone size: NA; J gene: TRBJ2-2
CDR3 protein: CASSPRAGSGEQYF; CDR3 DNA: TGTGCCAGCAGCCCGAGGGCAGGCTCTGGTGAGCAGTACTTC; D gene: NA; V gene: TRBV11-2; clone size: NA; J gene: TRBJ2-7
CDR3 protein: CACSTGDGDTQYF; CDR3 DNA: TGTGCCTGCTCGACAGGGGATGGAGATACGCAGTATTTT; D gene: TRBD1; V gene: TRBV30; clone size: many; J gene: TRBJ2-3
CDR3 protein: CASSSSRTEQFF; CDR3 DNA: TGTGCCAGCTCATCAAGTAGGACAGAGCAGTTCTTC; D gene: NA; V gene: TRBV18; clone size: many; J gene: TRBJ2-1
CDR3 protein: CASSLSGFHGYTF; CDR3 DNA: TGTGCCAGCAGCCTCTCAGGGTTTCATGGCTACACCTTC; D gene: NA; V gene: TRBV28; clone size: many; J gene: TRBJ1-2
CDR3 protein: CSAEVTYEQYF; CDR3 DNA: TGCAGTGCTGAGGTTACCTACGAGCAGTACTTC; D gene: NA; V gene: TRBV20-1; clone size: NA; J gene: TRBJ2-7
CDR3 protein: CASSAGLAVYNEQFF; CDR3 DNA: TGTGCCAGCAGCGCGGGACTAGCGGTCTACAATGAGCAGTTCTTC; D gene: TRBD2; V gene: TRBV9; clone size: few; J gene: TRBJ2-1
CDR3 protein: CSARAGGTEAFF; CDR3 DNA: TGCAGTGCTAGAGCGGGGGGGACTGAAGCTTTCTTT; D gene: NA; V gene: TRBV20-1; clone size: many; J gene: TRBJ1-1
CDR3 protein: CASSQPPGTAPGANQPQHF; CDR3 DNA: TGCGCCAGCAGCCAACCCCCCGGGACAGCCCCTGGGGCCAATCAGCCCCAGCATTTT; D gene: TRBD1; V gene: TRBV4-1; clone size: NA; J gene: TRBJ1-5
CDR3 protein: CASSSRVDEQYF; CDR3 DNA: TGCGCCAGCAGCTCGAGGGTCGACGAGCAGTACTTC; D gene: NA; V gene: TRBV5-1; clone size: many; J gene: TRBJ2-7
CDR3 protein: CSVLLNSATNEKLFF; CDR3 DNA: TGCAGCGTGTTATTGAACAGTGCAACTAATGAAAAACTGTTTTTT; D gene: NA; V gene: TRBV29-1; clone size: few; J gene: TRBJ1-4
CDR3 protein: CASSQQGLGDTQYF; CDR3 DNA: TGTGCCAGCAGTCAACAGGGGTTGGGAGATACGCAGTATTTT; D gene: TRBD1; V gene: TRBV6-1; clone size: many; J gene: TRBJ2-3
CDR3 protein: CASSSRGSGRPNTPGDTQYF; CDR3 DNA: TGCGCCAGCAGCTCGCGGGGTAGCGGGAGACCCAATACCCCCGGAGATACGCAGTATTTT; D gene: TRBD2; V gene: TRBV5-1; clone size: many; J gene: TRBJ2-3
CDR3 protein: CVSLAGVTDTQYF; CDR3 DNA: TGTGTCAGTCTAGCGGGAGTCACAGATACGCAGTATTTT; D gene: TRBD2; V gene: TRBV28; clone size: NA; J gene: TRBJ2-3
CDR3 protein: CAISESWGTGGGTEAFF; CDR3 DNA: TGTGCCATCAGTGAGTCGTGGGGGACAGGGGGTGGCACTGAAGCTTTCTTT; D gene: TRBD1; V gene: TRBV10-3; clone size: NA; J gene: TRBJ1-1
CDR3 protein: CAWRRLNTEAFF; CDR3 DNA: TGTGCCTGGAGACGGCTGAACACTGAAGCTTTCTTT; D gene: NA; V gene: TRBV30; clone size: many; J gene: TRBJ1-1
CDR3 protein: CASSTSLGELFF; CDR3 DNA: TGTGCCAGCAGCACCTCCCTCGGGGAGCTGTTTTTT; D gene: NA; V gene: TRBV9; clone size: few; J gene: TRBJ2-2
CDR3 protein: CASSQFTSAEQYF; CDR3 DNA: TGTGCCAGCAGCCAATTTACTAGCGCCGAGCAGTACTTC; D gene: TRBD2; V gene: TRBV3-1; clone size: many; J gene: TRBJ2-7
CDR3 protein: CASSPLGPYNEQFF; CDR3 DNA: TGTGCCAGCAGTCCCCTGGGGCCCTACAATGAGCAGTTCTTC; D gene: NA; V gene: TRBV27; clone size: few; J gene: TRBJ2-1
CDR3 protein: CSARSPLYEQYF; CDR3 DNA: TGCAGTGCTAGATCCCCACTGTACGAGCAGTACTTC; D gene: NA; V gene: TRBV20-1; clone size: NA; J gene: TRBJ2-7
CDR3 protein: CSARPRLAGERDTQYF; CDR3 DNA: TGCAGTGCTAGACCTCGACTAGCGGGGGAGCGCGATACGCAGTATTTT; D gene: TRBD2; V gene: TRBV20-1; clone size: NA; J gene: TRBJ2-3
CDR3 protein: CAIEEGVAYNEQFF; CDR3 DNA: TGTGCCATCGAGGAGGGGGTTGCCTACAATGAGCAGTTCTTC; D gene: NA; V gene: TRBV10-3; clone size: few; J gene: TRBJ2-1
CDR3 protein: CSAGGQGSGGYTF; CDR3 DNA: TGCAGTGCCGGGGGACAGGGATCAGGTGGCTACACCTTC; D gene: TRBD1; V gene: TRBV20-1; clone size: many; J gene: TRBJ1-2